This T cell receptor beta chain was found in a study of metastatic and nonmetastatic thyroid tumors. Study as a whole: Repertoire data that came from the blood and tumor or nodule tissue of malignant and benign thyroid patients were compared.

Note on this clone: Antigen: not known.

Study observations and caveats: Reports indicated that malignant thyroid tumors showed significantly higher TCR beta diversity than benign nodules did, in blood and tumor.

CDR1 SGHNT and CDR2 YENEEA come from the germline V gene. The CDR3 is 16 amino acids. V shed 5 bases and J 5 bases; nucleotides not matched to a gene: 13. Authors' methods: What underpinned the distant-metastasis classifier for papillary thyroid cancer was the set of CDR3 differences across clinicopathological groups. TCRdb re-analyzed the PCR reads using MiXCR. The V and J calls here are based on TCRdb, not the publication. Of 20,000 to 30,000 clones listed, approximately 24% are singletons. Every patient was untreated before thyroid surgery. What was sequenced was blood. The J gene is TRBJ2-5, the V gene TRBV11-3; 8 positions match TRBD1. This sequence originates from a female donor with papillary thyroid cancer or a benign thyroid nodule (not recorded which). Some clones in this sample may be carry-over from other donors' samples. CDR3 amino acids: CASSQGAGVAGETQYF. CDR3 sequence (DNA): TGTGCCAGCAGCCAGGGGGCAGGGGTCGCCGGGGAGACCCAGTACTTC.